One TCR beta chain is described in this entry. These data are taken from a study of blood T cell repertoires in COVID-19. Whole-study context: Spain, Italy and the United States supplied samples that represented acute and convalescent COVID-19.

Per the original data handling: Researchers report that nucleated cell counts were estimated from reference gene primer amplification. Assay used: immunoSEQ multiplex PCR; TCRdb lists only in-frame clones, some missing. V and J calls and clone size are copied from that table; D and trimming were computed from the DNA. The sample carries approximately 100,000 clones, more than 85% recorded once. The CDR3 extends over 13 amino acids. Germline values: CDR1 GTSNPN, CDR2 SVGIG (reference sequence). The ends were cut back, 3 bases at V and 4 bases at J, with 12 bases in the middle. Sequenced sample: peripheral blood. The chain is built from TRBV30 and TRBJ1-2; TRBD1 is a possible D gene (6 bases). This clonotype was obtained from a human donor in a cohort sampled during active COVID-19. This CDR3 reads CAWSAGDTYGYTF. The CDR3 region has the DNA TGTGCCTGGAGCGCAGGGGATACCTATGGCTACACCTTC.